This record looks at one T cell receptor (beta chain) sequence and its context. The data are from a study of monozygotic twins with inflammatory bowel disease. CDR1 is DFQATT, CDR2 SNEGSKA, per germline (reference sequence). This CDR3 has 14 residues. One entry per CDR3 protein, without DNA, is what TCRdb gives after re-calling the 5' RACE reads. Recorded for this sample: about 380,000 distinct CDR3 sequences. V and J are TRBV20-1 and TRBJ1-5. This sequence originates from a human donor with ulcerative colitis or Crohn's disease, or a healthy co-twin of an affected twin (not recorded which). The sample comprised blood. Here the CDR3 reads CSAERRDSNQPQHF.